This is a list of T cell receptor beta chains from one sample in a study of T cell clusters in autoimmune cytopenias. TCRdb re-called the multiplex PCR reads, yielding one record per CDR3 amino acid sequence without DNA. The clone table shows some 6,900 distinct CDR3 sequences, with the ten largest holding more than 7.5%. These data also featured in a second study, about T cell repertoires in aging, cancer and after chemotherapy.

The sample taken for sequencing was peripheral blood. The receptors were gathered from a human donor in good health. The CDR3 runs from the conserved cysteine through the conserved F or W. Fields, in order: V gene, J gene, clone size, CDR3 protein. Clone size is shown for a subset of rows, as once, few, many or a class of expanded clone.

v_call: TRBV5-5; j_call: TRBJ1-1; clone_size: -; cdr3_aa: CASSGQTEAFF
v_call: TRBV6-5; j_call: TRBJ2-3; clone_size: -; cdr3_aa: CASSHLSGGAVDTQYF
v_call: TRBV29-1; j_call: TRBJ1-2; clone_size: medium-sized; cdr3_aa: CSVETEGAVSGYTF
v_call: TRBV27; j_call: TRBJ2-2; clone_size: -; cdr3_aa: CASRIWTGAFPGELFF
v_call: TRBV6-2/TRBV6-3; j_call: TRBJ2-3; clone_size: medium-sized; cdr3_aa: CASSRGLGADTQYF
v_call: TRBV6-5; j_call: TRBJ2-1; clone_size: -; cdr3_aa: CASSYSSRGNEQFF
v_call: TRBV7-6; j_call: TRBJ2-7; clone_size: -; cdr3_aa: CASSYGQGINEQYF
v_call: TRBV19; j_call: TRBJ2-2; clone_size: medium-sized; cdr3_aa: CASSLGGYTGELFF
v_call: TRBV6-5; j_call: TRBJ2-2; clone_size: medium-sized; cdr3_aa: CASNRDRATGELFF
v_call: TRBV29-1; j_call: TRBJ2-6; clone_size: medium-sized; cdr3_aa: CSVVAGGFDGANVLTF
v_call: TRBV6-5; j_call: TRBJ1-6; clone_size: medium-sized; cdr3_aa: CASSPNTGNSPLHF
v_call: TRBV15; j_call: TRBJ2-7; clone_size: -; cdr3_aa: CATSPTTSSYEQYF
v_call: TRBV29-1; j_call: TRBJ2-3; clone_size: large; cdr3_aa: CSVEAGLAGYSDTQYF
v_call: TRBV6-5; j_call: TRBJ2-1; clone_size: medium-sized; cdr3_aa: CASRTSLETYNEQFF
v_call: TRBV18; j_call: TRBJ2-1; clone_size: -; cdr3_aa: CASSDRTSDNEQFF
v_call: TRBV19; j_call: TRBJ1-1; clone_size: medium-sized; cdr3_aa: CASRNPGGANTEAFF
v_call: TRBV24-1; j_call: TRBJ2-3; clone_size: -; cdr3_aa: CATSDPLTYTQYF
v_call: TRBV19; j_call: TRBJ1-6; clone_size: medium-sized; cdr3_aa: CASSIRIGQGHSPLHF
v_call: TRBV27; j_call: TRBJ1-6; clone_size: -; cdr3_aa: CASSLGWQPFYNSPLHF
v_call: TRBV6-5; j_call: TRBJ2-7; clone_size: medium-sized; cdr3_aa: CASSIQGEDYEQYF
v_call: TRBV5-6; j_call: TRBJ1-1; clone_size: -; cdr3_aa: CASSLETAREAFF
v_call: TRBV6-5; j_call: TRBJ2-5; clone_size: medium-sized; cdr3_aa: CASSYSSRSPLAGQETQYF
v_call: TRBV19; j_call: TRBJ1-1; clone_size: -; cdr3_aa: CASSIGGGNTEAFF
v_call: TRBV27; j_call: TRBJ2-7; clone_size: medium-sized; cdr3_aa: CASSLSGLGGDEQYF
v_call: TRBV6-5; j_call: TRBJ2-7; clone_size: medium-sized; cdr3_aa: CASSYMDRTYEQYF
v_call: TRBV6-2/TRBV6-3; j_call: TRBJ2-5; clone_size: medium-sized; cdr3_aa: CASRRLAGSTQYF
v_call: TRBV11-1; j_call: TRBJ2-7; clone_size: medium-sized; cdr3_aa: CASSSPRQHYEQYF
v_call: TRBV5-6; j_call: TRBJ2-3; clone_size: -; cdr3_aa: CASLWDRQPTDTQYF
v_call: TRBV12-3/TRBV12-4; j_call: TRBJ1-2; clone_size: medium-sized; cdr3_aa: CASSLLIVRGLNDGYTF
v_call: TRBV24-1; j_call: TRBJ2-1; clone_size: -; cdr3_aa: CATSSWGSSYNEQFF
v_call: TRBV12-3/TRBV12-4; j_call: TRBJ1-1; clone_size: -; cdr3_aa: CASSLEGVLNTEAFF
v_call: TRBV27; j_call: TRBJ2-7; clone_size: -; cdr3_aa: CASSFIPGGYEQYF
v_call: TRBV7-6; j_call: TRBJ2-5; clone_size: medium-sized; cdr3_aa: CASSPRMGQGKTQYF
v_call: TRBV4-3; j_call: TRBJ2-1; clone_size: -; cdr3_aa: CASSHPRTGVAEQFF
v_call: TRBV29-1; j_call: TRBJ2-3; clone_size: medium-sized; cdr3_aa: CSVIRTSTDTQYF
v_call: TRBV24-1; j_call: TRBJ2-2; clone_size: -; cdr3_aa: CATSDWTGLGGELFF
v_call: TRBV6-5; j_call: TRBJ1-1; clone_size: -; cdr3_aa: CASSRDRSTEAFF
v_call: TRBV20-1; j_call: TRBJ1-1; clone_size: -; cdr3_aa: CSARGGIDTEAFF
v_call: TRBV5-6; j_call: TRBJ2-7; clone_size: medium-sized; cdr3_aa: CASSSGTGAYEQYF
v_call: TRBV6-6; j_call: TRBJ2-1; clone_size: medium-sized; cdr3_aa: CASSPQGYNEQFF
v_call: TRBV6-1; j_call: TRBJ2-7; clone_size: medium-sized; cdr3_aa: CASSDPGVAGGTEQYF
v_call: TRBV6-2/TRBV6-3; j_call: TRBJ2-5; clone_size: medium-sized; cdr3_aa: CASSYYPWTQYF
v_call: TRBV6-1; j_call: TRBJ1-1; clone_size: -; cdr3_aa: CASIGTMNTEAFF
v_call: TRBV12-3/TRBV12-4; j_call: TRBJ1-2; clone_size: -; cdr3_aa: CASSFGPDYGYTF
v_call: TRBV10-3; j_call: TRBJ2-5; clone_size: -; cdr3_aa: CAISAPRLGETQYF
v_call: TRBV13; j_call: TRBJ2-2; clone_size: medium-sized; cdr3_aa: CASRQPGRHAGELFF
v_call: TRBV7-6; j_call: TRBJ2-7; clone_size: -; cdr3_aa: CASSLAHGGTGSYEQYF
v_call: TRBV12-3/TRBV12-4; j_call: TRBJ2-1; clone_size: -; cdr3_aa: CASSATGVNEQFF
v_call: TRBV7-9; j_call: TRBJ2-3; clone_size: -; cdr3_aa: CASRRGSGPDTQYF
v_call: TRBV6-1; j_call: TRBJ1-2; clone_size: -; cdr3_aa: CASSEGNYGYTF
v_call: TRBV19; j_call: TRBJ1-6; clone_size: medium-sized; cdr3_aa: CASSVGQGVSPLHF